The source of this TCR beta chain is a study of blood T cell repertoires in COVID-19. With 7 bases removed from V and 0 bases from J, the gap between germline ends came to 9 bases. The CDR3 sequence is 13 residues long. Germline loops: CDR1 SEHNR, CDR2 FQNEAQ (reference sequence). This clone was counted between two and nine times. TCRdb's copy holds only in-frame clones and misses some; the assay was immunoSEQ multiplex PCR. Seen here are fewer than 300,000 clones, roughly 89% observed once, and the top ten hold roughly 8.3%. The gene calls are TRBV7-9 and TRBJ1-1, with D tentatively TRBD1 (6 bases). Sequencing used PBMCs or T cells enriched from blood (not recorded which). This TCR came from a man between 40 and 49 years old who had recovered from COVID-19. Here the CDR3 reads CASKGHLNTEAFF. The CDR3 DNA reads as TGTGCCAGCAAGGGACATTTGAACACTGAAGCTTTCTTT.